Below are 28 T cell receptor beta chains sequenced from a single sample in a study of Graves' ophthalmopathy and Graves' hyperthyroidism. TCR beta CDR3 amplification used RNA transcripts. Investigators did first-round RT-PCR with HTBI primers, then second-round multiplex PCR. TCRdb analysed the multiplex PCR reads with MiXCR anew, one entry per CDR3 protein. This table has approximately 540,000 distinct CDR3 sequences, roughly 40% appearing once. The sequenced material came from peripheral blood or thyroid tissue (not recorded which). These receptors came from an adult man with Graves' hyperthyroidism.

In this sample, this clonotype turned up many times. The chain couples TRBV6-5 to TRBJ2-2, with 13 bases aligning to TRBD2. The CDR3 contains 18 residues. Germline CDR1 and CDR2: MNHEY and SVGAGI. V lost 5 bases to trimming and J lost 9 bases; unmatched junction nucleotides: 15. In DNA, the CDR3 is TGTGCCAGCAGTCGCACAGGGGGTAGGACTAGCGGGAGCAGGGAGCTGTTTTTT. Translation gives CASSRTGGRTSGSRELFF.

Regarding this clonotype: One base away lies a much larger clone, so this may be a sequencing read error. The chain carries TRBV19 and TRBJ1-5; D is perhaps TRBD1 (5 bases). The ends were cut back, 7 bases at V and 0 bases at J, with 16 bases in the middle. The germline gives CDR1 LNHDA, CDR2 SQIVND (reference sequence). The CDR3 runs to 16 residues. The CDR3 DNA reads TGTGCCAGTACCGTCGGCAGGGCTTATAGCAATCAGCCCCAGCATTTT. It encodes CASTVGRAYSNQPQHF.

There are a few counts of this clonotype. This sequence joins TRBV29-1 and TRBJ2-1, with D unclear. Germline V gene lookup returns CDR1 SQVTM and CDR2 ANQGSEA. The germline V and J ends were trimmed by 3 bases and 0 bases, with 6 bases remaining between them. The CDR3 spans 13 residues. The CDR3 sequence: CSVEGSSYNEQFF. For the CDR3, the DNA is TGCAGCGTTGAGGGCAGCTCCTACAATGAGCAGTTCTTC.

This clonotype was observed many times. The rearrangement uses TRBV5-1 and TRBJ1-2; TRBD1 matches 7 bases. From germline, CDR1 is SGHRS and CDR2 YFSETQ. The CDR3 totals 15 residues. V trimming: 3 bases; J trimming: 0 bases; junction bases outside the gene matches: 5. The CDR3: CASSSGTATNYGYTF. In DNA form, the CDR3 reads TGCGCCAGCAGCTCCGGGACAGCTACTAACTATGGCTACACCTTC.

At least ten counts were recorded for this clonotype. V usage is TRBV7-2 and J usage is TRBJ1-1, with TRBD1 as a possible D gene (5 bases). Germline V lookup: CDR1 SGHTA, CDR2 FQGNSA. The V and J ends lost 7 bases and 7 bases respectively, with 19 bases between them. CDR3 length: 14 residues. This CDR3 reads CASTISSRGGEAFF. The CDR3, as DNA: TGTGCCAGCACCATTAGTTCCCGGGGGGGTGAAGCTTTCTTT. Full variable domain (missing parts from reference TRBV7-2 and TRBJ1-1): GAGVSQSPSNKVTEKGKDVELRCDPISGHTALYWYRQSLGQGLEFLIYFQGNSAPDKSGLPSDRFSAERTGGSVSTLTIQRTQQEDSAVYLCASTISSRGGEAFFGQGTRLTVV.

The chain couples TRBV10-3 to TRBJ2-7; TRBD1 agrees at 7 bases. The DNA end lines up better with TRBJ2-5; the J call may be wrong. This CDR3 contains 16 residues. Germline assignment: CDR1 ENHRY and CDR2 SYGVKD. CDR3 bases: TGTGCCATCAGTGAGATGACAGGGCGAGGACAAGAGACCCAGTACTTC. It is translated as CAISEMTGRGQETQYF.

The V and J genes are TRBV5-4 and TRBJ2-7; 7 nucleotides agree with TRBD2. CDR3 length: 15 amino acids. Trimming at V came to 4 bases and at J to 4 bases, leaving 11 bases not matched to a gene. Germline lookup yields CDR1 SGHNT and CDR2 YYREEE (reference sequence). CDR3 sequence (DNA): TGTGCCAGCAGCCACCTTGGGCGGGGGATTTACGAGCAGTACTTC. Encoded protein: CASSHLGRGIYEQYF.

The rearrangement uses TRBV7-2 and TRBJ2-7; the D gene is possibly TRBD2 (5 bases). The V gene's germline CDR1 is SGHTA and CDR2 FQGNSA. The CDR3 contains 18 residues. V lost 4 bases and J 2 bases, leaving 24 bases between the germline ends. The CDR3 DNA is TGTGCCAGCAGCTCCACCAATCCGCTAGCTCCTGGGGCCTACGAGCAGTACTTC. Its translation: CASSSTNPLAPGAYEQYF.

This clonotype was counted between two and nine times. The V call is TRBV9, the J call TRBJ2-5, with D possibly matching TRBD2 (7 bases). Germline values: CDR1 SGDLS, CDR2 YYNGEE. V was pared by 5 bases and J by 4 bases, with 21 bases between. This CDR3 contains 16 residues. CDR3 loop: CASSRGAASDSETQYF. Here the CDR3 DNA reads TGTGCCAGCAGTCGGGGGGCTGCCAGCGATTCAGAGACCCAGTACTTC.

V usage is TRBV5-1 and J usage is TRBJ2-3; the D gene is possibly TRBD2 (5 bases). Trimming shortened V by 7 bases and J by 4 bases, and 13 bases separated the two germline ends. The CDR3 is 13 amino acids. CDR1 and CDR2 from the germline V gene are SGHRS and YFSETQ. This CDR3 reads CASLDFGADTQYF. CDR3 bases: TGCGCCAGCTTGGACTTCGGGGCAGATACGCAGTATTTT.

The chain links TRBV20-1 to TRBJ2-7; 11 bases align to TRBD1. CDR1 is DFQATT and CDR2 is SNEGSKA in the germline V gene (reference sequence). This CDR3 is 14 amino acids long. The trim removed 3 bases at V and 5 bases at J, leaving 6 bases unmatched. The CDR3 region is CSARGGQGANEQYF. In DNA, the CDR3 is TGCAGTGCTAGGGGTGGACAGGGGGCTAACGAGCAGTACTTC.

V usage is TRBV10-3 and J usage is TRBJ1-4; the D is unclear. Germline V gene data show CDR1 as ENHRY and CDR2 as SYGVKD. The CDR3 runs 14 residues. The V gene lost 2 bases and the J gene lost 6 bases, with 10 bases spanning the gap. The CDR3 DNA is TGTGCCATCAGTGAGAACGGCGAGCATGAAAAACTGTTTTTT. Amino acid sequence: CAISENGEHEKLFF.

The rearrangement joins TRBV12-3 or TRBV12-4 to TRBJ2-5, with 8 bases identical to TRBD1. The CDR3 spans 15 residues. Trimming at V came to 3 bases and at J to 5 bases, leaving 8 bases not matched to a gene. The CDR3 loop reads CASSFRTGRHETQYF. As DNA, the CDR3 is TGTGCCAGCAGTTTCAGGACAGGGAGGCACGAGACCCAGTACTTC.

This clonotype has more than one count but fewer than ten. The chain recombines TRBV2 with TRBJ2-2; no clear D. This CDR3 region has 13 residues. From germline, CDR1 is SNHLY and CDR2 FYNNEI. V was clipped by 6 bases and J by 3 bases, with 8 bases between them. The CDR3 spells CASSPADTGELFF. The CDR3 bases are TGTGCCAGCAGCCCCGCCGACACCGGGGAGCTGTTTTTT.

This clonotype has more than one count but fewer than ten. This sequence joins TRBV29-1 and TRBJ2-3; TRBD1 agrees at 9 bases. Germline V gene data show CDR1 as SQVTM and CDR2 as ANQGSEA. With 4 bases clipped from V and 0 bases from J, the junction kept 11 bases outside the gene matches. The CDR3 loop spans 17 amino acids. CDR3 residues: CSVGPLRQGGSTDTQYF. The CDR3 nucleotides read TGCAGCGTTGGTCCCTTGAGACAGGGGGGGAGCACAGATACGCAGTATTTT.

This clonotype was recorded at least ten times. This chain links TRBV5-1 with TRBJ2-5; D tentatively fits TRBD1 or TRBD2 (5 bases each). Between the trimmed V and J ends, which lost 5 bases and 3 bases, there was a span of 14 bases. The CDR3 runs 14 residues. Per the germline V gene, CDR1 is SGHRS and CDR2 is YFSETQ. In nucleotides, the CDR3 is TGCGCCAGCAGGTTCAGGGAGTTTGAAGAGACCCAGTACTTC. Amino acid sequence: CASRFREFEETQYF.

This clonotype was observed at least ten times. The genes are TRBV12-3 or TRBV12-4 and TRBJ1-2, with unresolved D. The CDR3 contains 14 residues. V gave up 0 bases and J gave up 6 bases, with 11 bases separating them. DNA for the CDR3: TGTGCCAGCAGTTTAGCGTTCGGCGTAAATGGCTACACCTTC. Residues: CASSLAFGVNGYTF.

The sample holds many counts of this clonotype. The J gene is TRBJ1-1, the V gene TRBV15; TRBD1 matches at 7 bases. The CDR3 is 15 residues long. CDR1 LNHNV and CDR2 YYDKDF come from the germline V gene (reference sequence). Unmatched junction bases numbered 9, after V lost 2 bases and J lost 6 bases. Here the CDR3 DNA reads TGTGCCACCAGCAGACCCCCGGGGACAGCTTCTGAAGCTTTCTTT. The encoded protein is CATSRPPGTASEAFF.

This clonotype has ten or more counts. DNA of the CDR3: TGTGCCAGCAGTGGACCGGGATACGAGCAGTACTTC. This sequence encodes CASSGPGYEQYF. The chain employs TRBV2 and TRBJ2-7, with TRBD2 as a possible D gene (5 bases). The CDR3 totals 12 residues. In germline, CDR1 is SNHLY, CDR2 FYNNEI. Trimming removed 4 bases from V and 4 bases from J, with 8 bases in between.

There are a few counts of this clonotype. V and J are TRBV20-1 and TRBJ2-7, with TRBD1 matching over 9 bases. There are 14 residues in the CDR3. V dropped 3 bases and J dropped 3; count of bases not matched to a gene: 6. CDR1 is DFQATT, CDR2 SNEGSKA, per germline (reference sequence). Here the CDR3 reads CSASGQGNLYEQYF. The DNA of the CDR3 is TGCAGTGCTAGCGGACAGGGGAATCTCTACGAGCAGTACTTC.

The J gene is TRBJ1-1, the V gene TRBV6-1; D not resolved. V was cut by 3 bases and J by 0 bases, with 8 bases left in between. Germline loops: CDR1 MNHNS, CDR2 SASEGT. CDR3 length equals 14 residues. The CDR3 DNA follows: TGTGCCAGCAGTGAGTCCAATTTGAACACTGAAGCTTTCTTT. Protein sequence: CASSESNLNTEAFF.

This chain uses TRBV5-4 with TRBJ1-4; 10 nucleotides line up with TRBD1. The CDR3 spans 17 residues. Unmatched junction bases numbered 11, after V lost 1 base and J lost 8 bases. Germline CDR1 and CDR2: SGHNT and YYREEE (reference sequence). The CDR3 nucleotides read TGTGCCAGCAGCTTGTGGGGGACAGGGGTCGAGGGCGAAAAACTGTTTTTT. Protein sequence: CASSLWGTGVEGEKLFF.

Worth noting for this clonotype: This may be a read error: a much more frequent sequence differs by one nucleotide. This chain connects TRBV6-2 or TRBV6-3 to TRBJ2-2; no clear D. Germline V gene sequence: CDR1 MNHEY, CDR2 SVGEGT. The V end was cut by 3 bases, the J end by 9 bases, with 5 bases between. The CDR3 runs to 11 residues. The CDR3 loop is CASSYSRELFF. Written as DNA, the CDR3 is TGTGCCAGCAGTTATTCCCGGGAGCTGTTTTTT.

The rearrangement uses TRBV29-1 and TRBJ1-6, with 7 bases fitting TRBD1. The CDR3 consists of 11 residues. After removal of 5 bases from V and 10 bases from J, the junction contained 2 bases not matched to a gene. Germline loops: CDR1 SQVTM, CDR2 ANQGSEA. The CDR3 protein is CSVSQGSPLHF. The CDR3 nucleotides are TGCAGCGTTTCACAGGGGTCACCCCTCCACTTT.

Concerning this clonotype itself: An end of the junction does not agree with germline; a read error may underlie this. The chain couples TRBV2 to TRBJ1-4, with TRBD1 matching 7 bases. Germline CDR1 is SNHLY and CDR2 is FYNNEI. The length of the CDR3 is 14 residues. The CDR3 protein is CASSEQGVSEKLVF. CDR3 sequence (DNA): TGTGCCAGCAGTGAACAGGGGGTATCTGAAAAACTGGTTTTT.

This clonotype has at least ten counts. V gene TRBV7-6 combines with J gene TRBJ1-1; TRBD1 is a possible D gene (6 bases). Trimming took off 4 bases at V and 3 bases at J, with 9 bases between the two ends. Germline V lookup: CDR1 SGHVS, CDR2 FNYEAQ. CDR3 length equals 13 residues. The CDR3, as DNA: TGTGCCAGCAGCTCACAGGGCTACACTGAAGCTTTCTTT. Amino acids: CASSSQGYTEAFF.

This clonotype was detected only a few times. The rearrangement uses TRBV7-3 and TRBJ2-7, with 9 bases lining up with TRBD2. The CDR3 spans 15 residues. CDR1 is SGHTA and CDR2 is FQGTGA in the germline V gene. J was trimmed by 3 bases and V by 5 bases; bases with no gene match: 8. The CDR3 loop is CASSPPLAGFYEQYF. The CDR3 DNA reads TGTGCCAGCAGCCCCCCCCTAGCGGGATTCTACGAGCAGTACTTC.

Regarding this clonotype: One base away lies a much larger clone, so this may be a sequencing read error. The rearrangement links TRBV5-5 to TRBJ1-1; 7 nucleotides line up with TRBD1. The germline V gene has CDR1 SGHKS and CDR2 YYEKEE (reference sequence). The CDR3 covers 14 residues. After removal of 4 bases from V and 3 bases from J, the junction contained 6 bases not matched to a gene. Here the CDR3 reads CASSPDRRDTEAFF. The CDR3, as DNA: TGTGCCAGCAGCCCGGACAGGCGAGACACTGAAGCTTTCTTT.